This T cell receptor beta chain derives from a study of CD8 T cells in ankylosing spondylitis. Study-wide results and limits: Earlier authors reported some of these motif variants in reactive arthritis synovial fluid and blood. Disease-linked clones displayed a CD8+ phenotype and appeared relatively rarely in peripheral blood.

TCRdb recomputed calls from the 5' RACE reads with MiXCR, one row per CDR3 protein. The table includes more than 150,000 distinct CDR3 sequences, around 10% detected once. The germline V gene has CDR1 LGHDT and CDR2 YNNKEL (reference sequence). The CDR3 extends over 17 amino acids. Trimming pared 0 bases from V and 3 bases from J, leaving 14 bases between. This clonotype occurred many times. Its antigen is not known. This sequence originates from a male donor with ankylosing spondylitis or in good health (not recorded which). The chain has TRBV3-1 and TRBJ2-2; D ambiguous. Material for sequencing was blood, either unsorted or a sorted T cell fraction (not recorded which). CDR3 bases: TGTGCCAGCAGCCAAGATTGGACGGAAAGGGACACCGGGGAGCTGTTTTTT. Its protein is CASSQDWTERDTGELFF.